Listed here are 10 T cell receptor beta chains from one sample, sequenced in a study of molecular identifiers for immune sequencing clone quantification. From the PCR reads, TCRdb called clonotypes with MiXCR, one entry per CDR3 protein. The sample records more than 550,000 distinct CDR3 sequences, roughly 27% being singletons. The sequencing sample was made of naive CD8+ T cells from blood, with Jurkat cell RNA spiked in. The sample's subset: FACS-sorted CD8+CD4-CCR7+CD45RA+ naive T cells. These receptors all stem from a human donor in good health. Some libraries in this study had Jurkat cell RNA spiked in.

The chain uses TRBV19 and TRBJ2-2, with 7 bases aligning to TRBD1. J lost 0 bases, V lost 5 bases, and 6 bases had no gene match. The CDR3 consists of 16 residues. Per germline, CDR1 LNHDA and CDR2 SQIVND (reference sequence). The CDR3 region has the DNA TGTGCCAGTAGTGCCCGACAGGGCGCGAACACCGGGGAGCTGTTTTTT. Protein: CASSARQGANTGELFF.

The chain couples TRBV7-9 to TRBJ2-3; 9 positions match TRBD2. The CDR3 loop spans 16 amino acids. With 3 bases clipped from V and 4 bases from J, the junction kept 8 bases outside the gene matches. CDR1 is SEHNR and CDR2 is FQNEAQ in the germline V gene (reference sequence). CDR3 DNA sequence: TGTGCCAGCAGCTTTAGGGTAGCGGGAGACTCAGATACGCAGTATTTT. This codes for CASSFRVAGDSDTQYF. The complete variable domain, with remaining parts taken from reference TRBV7-9 and TRBJ2-3, reads DTGVSQNPRHKITKRGQNVTFRCDPISEHNRLYWYRQTLGQGPEFLTYFQNEAQLEKSRLLSDRFSAERPKGSFSTLEIQRTEQGDSAMYLCASSFRVAGDSDTQYFGPGTRLTVL.

This clonotype appeared a few times. This chain uses TRBV6-2 or TRBV6-3 with TRBJ2-7, with 13 bases aligning to TRBD2. V dropped 3 bases and J dropped 3; count of bases not matched to a gene: 11. The CDR3 has 18 amino acids. CDR1 and CDR2 (germline): MNHEY, SVGEGT. This CDR3 is CASSYTTSGRDDIYEQYF. The CDR3, as DNA: TGTGCCAGCAGTTATACCACTAGCGGGAGGGATGACATCTACGAGCAGTACTTC.

This clonotype has a handful of counts. CDR3 in amino acids: CASSPDWILYEQYF. The DNA of the CDR3 is TGTGCCAGCAGCCCCGACTGGATACTCTACGAGCAGTACTTC. The V call is TRBV7-8, the J call TRBJ2-7; no clear D. Trimming removed 5 bases at V and 3 bases at J, with 14 bases between. The germline V gene encodes CDR1 SGHVS and CDR2 FQNEAQ. The CDR3 extends over 14 amino acids.

The sample holds many counts of this clonotype. The chain recombines TRBV4-1 with TRBJ2-3; no firm D call. The germline V and J ends were trimmed by 4 bases and 0 bases, with 17 bases remaining between them. This CDR3 has 17 residues. Per germline, CDR1 MGHRA and CDR2 YSYEKL. Here the CDR3 reads CASSPRLTAFSTDTQYF. In DNA form, the CDR3 reads TGCGCCAGCAGCCCCCGCTTGACCGCATTTAGCACAGATACGCAGTATTTT.

This clonotype was found a few times. The chain employs TRBV9 and TRBJ2-1, with D tentatively TRBD2 (6 bases). Germline values: CDR1 SGDLS, CDR2 YYNGEE. V lost 0 bases to trimming and J lost 7 bases, with 14 bases between them. The CDR3 is 15 amino acids. Written as DNA, the CDR3 is TGTGCCAGCAGCGTAGGTGACGGGAGAGGGAATGAGCAGTTCTTC. Translated, it gives CASSVGDGRGNEQFF.

This clonotype was detected only a few times. The J gene is TRBJ1-5, the V gene TRBV12-3 or TRBV12-4; the D gene is possibly TRBD1 (6 bases). The CDR3 consists of 13 residues. V dropped 6 bases and J dropped 7 bases, with 13 bases sitting between them. In DNA, the CDR3 is TGTGCCAGCAGCCTCGGACAGACACAGCCCCAGCATTTT. It encodes CASSLGQTQPQHF.

This clonotype occurred many times. V is TRBV16 and J is TRBJ2-5; D is undetermined. V lost 0 bases and J 0 bases, leaving 5 bases between the germline ends. Per the germline V gene, CDR1 is KGHSY and CDR2 is FQNENV. The CDR3 is 14 amino acids. The CDR3 bases are TGTGCCAGCAGCCAATCTGCTTACCAAGAGACCCAGTACTTC. Its protein is CASSQSAYQETQYF.

This chain connects TRBV6-4 to TRBJ2-3, with 8 bases aligning to TRBD2. Trimming at V came to 7 bases and at J to 2 bases, leaving 8 bases not matched to a gene. The CDR3 totals 15 residues. Germline V lookup: CDR1 MRHNA, CDR2 SNTAGT. In DNA form, the CDR3 reads TGTGCCAGCAAGCACGGGAGGGCCTACACAGATACGCAGTATTTT. It specifies CASKHGRAYTDTQYF.

This clonotype was detected many times. The chain recombines TRBV12-3 or TRBV12-4 with TRBJ2-1; D unresolved. The CDR3 has 12 residues. V shed 4 bases and J shed 8 bases, with 9 bases lying between them. CDR3 sequence reads: CASSWLGYEQFF. In nucleotides, the CDR3 is TGTGCCAGCAGTTGGTTGGGCTATGAGCAGTTCTTC.